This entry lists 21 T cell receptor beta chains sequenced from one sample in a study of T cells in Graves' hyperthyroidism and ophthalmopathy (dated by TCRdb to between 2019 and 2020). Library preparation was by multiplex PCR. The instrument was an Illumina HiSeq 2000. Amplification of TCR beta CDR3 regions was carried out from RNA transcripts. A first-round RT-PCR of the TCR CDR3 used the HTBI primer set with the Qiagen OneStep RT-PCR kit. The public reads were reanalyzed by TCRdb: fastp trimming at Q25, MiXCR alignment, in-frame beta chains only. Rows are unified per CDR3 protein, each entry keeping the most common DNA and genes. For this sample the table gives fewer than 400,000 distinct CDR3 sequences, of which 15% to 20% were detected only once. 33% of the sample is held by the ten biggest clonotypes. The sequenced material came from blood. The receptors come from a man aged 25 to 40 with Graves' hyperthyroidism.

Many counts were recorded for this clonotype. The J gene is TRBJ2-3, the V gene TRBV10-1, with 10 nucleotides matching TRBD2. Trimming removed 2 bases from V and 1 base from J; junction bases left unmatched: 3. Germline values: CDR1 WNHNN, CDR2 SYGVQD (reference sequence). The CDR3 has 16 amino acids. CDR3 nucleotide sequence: TGCGCCAGCAGTGAGGGCCTAGCGGGAGGCACAGATACGCAGTATTTT. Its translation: CASSEGLAGGTDTQYF.

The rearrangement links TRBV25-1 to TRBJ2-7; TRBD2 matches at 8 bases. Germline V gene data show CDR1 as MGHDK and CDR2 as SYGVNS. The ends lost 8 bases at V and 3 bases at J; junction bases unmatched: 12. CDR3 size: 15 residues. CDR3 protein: CASGAWAGGNYEQYF. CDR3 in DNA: TGTGCCAGCGGAGCCTGGGCGGGAGGAAACTACGAGCAGTACTTC.

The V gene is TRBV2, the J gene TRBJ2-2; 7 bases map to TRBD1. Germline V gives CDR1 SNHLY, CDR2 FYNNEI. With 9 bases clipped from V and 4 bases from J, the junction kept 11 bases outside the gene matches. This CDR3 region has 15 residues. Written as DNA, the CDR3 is TGTGCCAGAACGTTCGGGACAGCGGCCACCGGGGAGCTGTTTTTT. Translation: CARTFGTAATGELFF. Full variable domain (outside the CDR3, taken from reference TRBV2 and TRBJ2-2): EPEVTQTPSHQVTQMGQEVILRCVPISNHLYFYWYRQILGQKVEFLVSFYNNEISEKSEIFDDQFSVERPDGSNFTLKIRSTKLEDSAMYFCARTFGTAATGELFFGEGSRLTVL.

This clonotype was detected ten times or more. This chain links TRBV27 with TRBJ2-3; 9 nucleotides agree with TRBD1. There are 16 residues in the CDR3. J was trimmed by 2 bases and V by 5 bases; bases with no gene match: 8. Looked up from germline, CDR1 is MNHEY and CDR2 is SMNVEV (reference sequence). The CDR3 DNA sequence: TGTGCCAGCAGTCAACTCCGGGACAGGGCCACAGATACGCAGTATTTT. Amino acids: CASSQLRDRATDTQYF.

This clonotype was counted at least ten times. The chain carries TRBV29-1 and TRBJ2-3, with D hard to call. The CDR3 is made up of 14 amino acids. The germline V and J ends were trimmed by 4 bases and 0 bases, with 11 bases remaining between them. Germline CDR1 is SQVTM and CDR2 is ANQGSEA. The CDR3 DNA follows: TGCAGCGTTGTAAGGGTTGCTAGCACAGATACGCAGTATTTT. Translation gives CSVVRVASTDTQYF.

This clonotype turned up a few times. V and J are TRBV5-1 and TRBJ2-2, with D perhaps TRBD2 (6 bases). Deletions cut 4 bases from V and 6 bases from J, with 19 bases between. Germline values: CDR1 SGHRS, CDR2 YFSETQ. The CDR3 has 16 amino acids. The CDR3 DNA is TGCGCCAGCAGCCCCGGGACTCACCCTCCGGCCGGGGAGCTGTTTTTT. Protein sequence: CASSPGTHPPAGELFF.

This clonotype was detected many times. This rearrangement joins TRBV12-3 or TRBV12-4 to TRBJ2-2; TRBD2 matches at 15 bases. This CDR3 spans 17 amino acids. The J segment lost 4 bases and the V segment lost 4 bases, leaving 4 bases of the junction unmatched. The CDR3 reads CASSSGLAGGGTGELFF. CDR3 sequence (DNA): TGTGCCAGCAGTTCGGGACTAGCGGGAGGTGGCACCGGGGAGCTGTTTTTT.

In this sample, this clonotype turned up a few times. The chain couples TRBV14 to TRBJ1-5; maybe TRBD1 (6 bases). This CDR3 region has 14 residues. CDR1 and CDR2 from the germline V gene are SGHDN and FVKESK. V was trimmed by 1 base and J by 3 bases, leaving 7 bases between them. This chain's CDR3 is CASSQGDTNQPQHF. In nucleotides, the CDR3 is TGTGCCAGCAGCCAAGGGGACACCAATCAGCCCCAGCATTTT.

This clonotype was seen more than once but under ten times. CDR3 nucleotides: TGCAGTGCTAGCGGGAGGGCCGGATCGACCCAGTACTTC. Translation: CSASGRAGSTQYF. The V and J genes are TRBV20-1 and TRBJ2-5, with 8 bases aligning to TRBD2. CDR3 length equals 13 residues. V lost 3 bases to trimming and J lost 7 bases; unmatched junction nucleotides: 7. Germline CDR1 reads DFQATT; CDR2 reads SNEGSKA (reference sequence).

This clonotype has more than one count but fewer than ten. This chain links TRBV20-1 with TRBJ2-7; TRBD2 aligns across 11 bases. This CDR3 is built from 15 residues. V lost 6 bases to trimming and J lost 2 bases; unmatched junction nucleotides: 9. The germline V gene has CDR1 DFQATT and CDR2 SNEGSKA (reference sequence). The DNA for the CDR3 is TGCAGTGCCAGACCCCTAGCGGGAGGTGCCTACGAGCAGTACTTC. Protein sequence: CSARPLAGGAYEQYF.

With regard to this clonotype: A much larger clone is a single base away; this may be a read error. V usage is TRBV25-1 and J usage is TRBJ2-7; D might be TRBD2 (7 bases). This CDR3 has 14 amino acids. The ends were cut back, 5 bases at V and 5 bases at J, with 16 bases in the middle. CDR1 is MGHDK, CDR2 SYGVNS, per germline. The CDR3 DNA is TGTGCCAGCAGTTGCTGGGGGGGCGAGGACGAGCAGTACTTC. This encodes CASSCWGGEDEQYF.

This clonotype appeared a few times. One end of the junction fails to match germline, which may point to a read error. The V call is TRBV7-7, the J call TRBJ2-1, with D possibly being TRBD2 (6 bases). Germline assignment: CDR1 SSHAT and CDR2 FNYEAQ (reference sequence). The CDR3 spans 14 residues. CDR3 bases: TGTGCTAGCAGCCGGGACTTCCTATCGGAGGAGCAGTTCTTC. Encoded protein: CASSRDFLSEEQFF.

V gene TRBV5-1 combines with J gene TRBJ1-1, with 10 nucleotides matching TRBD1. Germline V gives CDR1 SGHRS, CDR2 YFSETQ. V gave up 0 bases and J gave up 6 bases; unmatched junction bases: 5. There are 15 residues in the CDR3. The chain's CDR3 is CASSLAGQGFAEAFF. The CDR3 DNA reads TGCGCCAGCAGCTTGGCGGGACAGGGGTTTGCTGAAGCTTTCTTT.

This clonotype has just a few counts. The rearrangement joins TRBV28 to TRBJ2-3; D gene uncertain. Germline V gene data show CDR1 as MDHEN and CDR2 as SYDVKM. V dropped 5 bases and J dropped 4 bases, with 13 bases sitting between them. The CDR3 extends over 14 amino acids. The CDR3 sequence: CASSDTGRSDTQYF. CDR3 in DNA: TGTGCCAGCAGTGATACGGGCAGATCAGATACGCAGTATTTT.

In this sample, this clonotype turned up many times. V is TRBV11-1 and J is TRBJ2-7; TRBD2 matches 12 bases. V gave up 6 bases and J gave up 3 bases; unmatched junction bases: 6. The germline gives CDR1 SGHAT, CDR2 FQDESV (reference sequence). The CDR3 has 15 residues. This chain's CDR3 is CASRRLAGDFYEQYF. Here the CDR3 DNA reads TGTGCCAGCAGGAGACTAGCGGGAGACTTCTACGAGCAGTACTTC.

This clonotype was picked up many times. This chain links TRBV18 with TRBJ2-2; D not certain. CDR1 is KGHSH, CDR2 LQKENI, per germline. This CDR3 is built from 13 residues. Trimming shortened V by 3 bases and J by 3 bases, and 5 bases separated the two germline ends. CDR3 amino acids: CASSPLYTGELFF. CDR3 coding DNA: TGTGCCAGCTCACCGCTGTACACCGGGGAGCTGTTTTTT.

Here the CDR3 DNA reads TGTGCCAGCAGGAAGGGAGGAAACAATGAGCAGTTCTTC. Translated, it gives CASRKGGNNEQFF. The chain employs TRBV6-2 or TRBV6-3 and TRBJ2-1; D is possibly TRBD2 (6 bases). The V and J ends lost 6 bases and 5 bases respectively, with 11 bases between them. Germline CDR1 MNHEY, CDR2 SVGEGT. This CDR3 contains 13 residues.

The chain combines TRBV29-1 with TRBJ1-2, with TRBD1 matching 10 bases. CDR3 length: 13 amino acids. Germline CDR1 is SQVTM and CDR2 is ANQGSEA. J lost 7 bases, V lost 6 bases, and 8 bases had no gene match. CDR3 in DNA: TGCAGCGTCCGGGACAGGGGTCCCGTTGGCTACACCTTC. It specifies CSVRDRGPVGYTF.

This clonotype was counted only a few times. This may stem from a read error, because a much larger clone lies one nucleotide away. This chain's CDR3 is CSAREAASYERYF. CDR3 nucleotides: TGCAGTGCTAGAGAGGCGGCTTCCTACGAGCGGTACTTC. The rearrangement uses TRBV20-1 and TRBJ2-7; D gene uncertain. There are 13 residues in the CDR3. Germline assignment: CDR1 DFQATT and CDR2 SNEGSKA (reference sequence).

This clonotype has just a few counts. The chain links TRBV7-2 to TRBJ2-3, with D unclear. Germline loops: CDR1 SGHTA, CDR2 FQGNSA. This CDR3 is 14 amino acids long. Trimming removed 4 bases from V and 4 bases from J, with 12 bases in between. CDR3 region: CASSSALGADTQYF. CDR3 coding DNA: TGTGCCAGCAGCTCCGCCTTAGGAGCAGATACGCAGTATTTT.

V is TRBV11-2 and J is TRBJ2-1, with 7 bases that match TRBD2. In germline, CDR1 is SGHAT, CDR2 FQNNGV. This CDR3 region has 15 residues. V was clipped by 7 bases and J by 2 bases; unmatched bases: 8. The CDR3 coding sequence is TGTGCCAGCAACCCGCCCGGGGGGACCTACAATGAGCAGTTCTTC. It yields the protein CASNPPGGTYNEQFF.